Sequencing of this T cell receptor beta chain was carried out in a study of blood T cell repertoires in COVID-19. Those enrolled, adults aged roughly 18 to 95 years, came from around 24 US areas. Cohort assignment relied on participant-reported clinical history. Some clones are missing from TCRdb's copy, which holds only in-frame ones; the method was immunoSEQ multiplex PCR. This sample carries 500,000 or so clones, approximately 86% of them seen once, and the ten largest clones take roughly 0.72%. The TCR comes from a woman between 18 and 30 years old who had recovered from COVID-19. Sequencing was carried out using PBMCs or T cells enriched from blood (not recorded which).

CDR3 sequence (DNA): TGTGCCAGCAGTTCAGGGTTCTCCTACGAGCAGTACTTC. Its protein is CASSSGFSYEQYF. This chain connects TRBV6-6 to TRBJ2-7; the D gene is possibly TRBD1 (5 bases). The length of the CDR3 is 13 residues. Germline values: CDR1 MNHNY, CDR2 SVGAGI (reference sequence). Trimming pared 4 bases from V and 0 bases from J, leaving 7 bases between.